A single sample is the source of the 20 T cell receptor beta chains below, sequenced in a study of blood T cell repertoires in COVID-19. Here immunoSEQ multiplex PCR was the method, and the copy in TCRdb shows in-frame clones only, minus some. The sample holds 30,000 to 35,000 clones, around 80% seen once. Material: peripheral blood. These receptors came from a man older than 75 with active or convalescent COVID-19.

The chain has TRBV27 and TRBJ2-2; 14 bases agree with TRBD2. The ends lost 5 bases at V and 0 bases at J; junction bases unmatched: 5. Germline V gene data show CDR1 as MNHEY and CDR2 as SMNVEV (reference sequence). The CDR3 covers 18 residues. Here the CDR3 DNA reads TGTGCCAGCAGTAAGGGACTAGCGGGAGTCCCGAACACCGGGGAGCTGTTTTTT. Residues: CASSKGLAGVPNTGELFF.

This clone occurred a few times. The chain recombines TRBV4-1 with TRBJ2-7, with 9 bases fitting TRBD2. V was clipped by 6 bases and J by 4 bases; unmatched bases: 10. CDR3 length: 15 amino acids. Germline V CDR1 and CDR2: MGHRA, YSYEKL. This CDR3 reads CASSEAGGGLYEQYF. DNA of the CDR3: TGCGCCAGCAGTGAAGCGGGAGGTGGGCTGTACGAGCAGTACTTC.

The chain carries TRBV25-1 and TRBJ1-1, with D perhaps matching TRBD1 (5 bases). CDR3 size: 13 residues. V was trimmed by 4 bases and J by 6 bases, leaving 12 bases between them. CDR1 and CDR2 from the germline V gene are MGHDK and SYGVNS. The CDR3 DNA follows: TGTGCCAGCAGTGGAGTAGGAGGGGCTGAAGCTTTCTTT. Translating it yields CASSGVGGAEAFF.

This chain links TRBV6-5 with TRBJ2-3, with 7 bases aligning to TRBD2. With V trimmed by 5 bases and J by 9 bases, 2 bases remained unmatched. The CDR3 extends over 11 amino acids. The germline gives CDR1 MNHEY, CDR2 SVGAGI. CDR3 amino acids: CASSNSGTQYF. The DNA of the CDR3 is TGTGCCAGCAGTAATAGCGGGACGCAGTATTTT.

This clone was detected only once. The rearrangement uses TRBV5-1 and TRBJ1-1; possibly TRBD1 for D (5 bases). The V end lost 4 bases, the J end lost 3 bases, and 10 bases lay between the germline ends. Germline V gene sequence: CDR1 SGHRS, CDR2 YFSETQ. The CDR3 extends over 13 amino acids. In nucleotides, the CDR3 is TGCGCCAGCAGCCCCGACAGTTACACTGAAGCTTTCTTT. This sequence encodes CASSPDSYTEAFF.

This rearrangement joins TRBV4-2 to TRBJ1-5; 8 nucleotides agree with TRBD1. Germline values: CDR1 LGHNA, CDR2 YNFKEQ. The CDR3 has 15 amino acids. After removal of 3 bases from V and 5 bases from J, the junction contained 6 bases not matched to a gene. CDR3 loop: CASSQADRGHQPQHF. CDR3 sequence (DNA): TGTGCCAGCAGCCAGGCCGACAGGGGCCATCAGCCCCAGCATTTT.

V usage is TRBV3-1 (or the pseudogene TRBV3-2) and J usage is TRBJ1-1, with a tentative D call TRBD1 (5 bases). V was shortened by 5 bases and J by 0 bases, with 10 bases between the two germline ends. This CDR3 is built from 14 residues. Germline V gives CDR1 LGHDT, CDR2 YNNKEL (reference sequence). In DNA form, the CDR3 reads TGTGCCAGCAGCTCACAGGACATGAACACTGAAGCTTTCTTT. It codes for CASSSQDMNTEAFF.

The rearrangement joins TRBV27 to TRBJ1-2, with TRBD1 identical over 7 bases. Germline V CDR1 and CDR2: MNHEY, SMNVEV (reference sequence). The CDR3 totals 13 residues. The V segment lost 6 bases and the J segment 2 bases; nucleotides outside the gene matches: 3. In DNA form, the CDR3 reads TGTGCCAGCAGCGGACAGGTGAACTATGGCTACACCTTC. It encodes CASSGQVNYGYTF.

The J gene is TRBJ2-7, the V gene TRBV28; TRBD2 matches 9 bases. Losses at the gene ends were 3 bases for V and 2 bases for J; bases not matched to a gene: 11. Germline V lookup: CDR1 MDHEN, CDR2 SYDVKM. The CDR3 has 17 amino acids. CDR3 nucleotide sequence: TGTGCCAGCAGTTTCATAGCTAGCGGGAAAGGGGCCTACGAGCAGTACTTC. This gives the protein CASSFIASGKGAYEQYF.

The rearrangement links TRBV7-2 to TRBJ1-2, with D possibly matching TRBD1 (6 bases). From germline, CDR1 is SGHTA and CDR2 FQGNSA. The CDR3 is 15 residues long. V was trimmed by 0 bases and J by 6 bases, leaving 14 bases between them. Here the CDR3 DNA reads TGTGCCAGCAGCTTAGCTGCGGGGGGCGGTAATGGCTACACCTTC. Translated, it gives CASSLAAGGGNGYTF.

The chain recombines TRBV24-1 with TRBJ2-5; D call uncertain. Germline values: CDR1 KGHDR, CDR2 SFDVKD. CDR3 size: 12 residues. Trimming cost V 5 bases and J 3 bases, with 6 bases left between them. CDR3 DNA: TGTGCCACCAGTGGTCCTAAAGAGACCCAGTACTTC. It is translated as CATSGPKETQYF.

V and J are TRBV14 and TRBJ2-1, with TRBD2 matching 7 bases. Germline V gene sequence: CDR1 SGHDN, CDR2 FVKESK. The CDR3 loop spans 17 amino acids. With V trimmed by 1 base and J by 3 bases, 9 bases remained unmatched. In DNA form, the CDR3 reads TGTGCCAGCAGCCAAGGTCGGGGGGACCCTGGCTACAATGAGCAGTTCTTC. It translates to CASSQGRGDPGYNEQFF.

This clone was found once. The chain joins TRBV2 to TRBJ2-7, with a tentative D call TRBD1 (6 bases). V gave up 2 bases and J gave up 7 bases, with 12 bases separating them. CDR1 SNHLY and CDR2 FYNNEI come from the germline V gene. This CDR3 comprises 13 residues. The CDR3 nucleotides read TGTGCCAGCAGTGAAATTACAGGGCGGGAGCAGTACTTC. Protein sequence: CASSEITGREQYF. The full variable domain, completed using reference TRBV2 and TRBJ2-7, is EPEVTQTPSHQVTQMGQEVILRCVPISNHLYFYWYRQILGQKVEFLVSFYNNEISEKSEIFDDQFSVERPDGSNFTLKIRSTKLEDSAMYFCASSEITGREQYFGPGTRLTVT.

The chain combines TRBV3-1 (or the pseudogene TRBV3-2) with TRBJ1-1; the D gene is possibly TRBD1 (5 bases). V shed 1 base and J shed 7 bases, with 13 bases lying between them. Looked up from germline, CDR1 is LGHDT and CDR2 is YNNKEL (reference sequence). The CDR3 is made up of 14 amino acids. The CDR3 spells CASSQVTGGSEAFF. DNA for the CDR3: TGTGCCAGCAGCCAAGTAACGGGGGGAAGTGAAGCTTTCTTT.

V gene TRBV5-4 combines with J gene TRBJ2-6; D gene unclear. The V end was cut by 4 bases, the J end by 0 bases, with 5 bases between. Per the germline V gene, CDR1 is SGHNT and CDR2 is YYREEE (reference sequence). The CDR3 sequence is 14 residues long. Here the CDR3 reads CASSRDSGANVLTF. In nucleotides, the CDR3 is TGTGCCAGCAGCCGCGACTCTGGGGCCAACGTCCTGACTTTC.

The V gene is TRBV5-4, the J gene TRBJ1-1; D is uncertain. CDR3 size: 15 residues. Germline CDR1 reads SGHNT; CDR2 reads YYREEE (reference sequence). The germline V and J ends were trimmed by 0 bases and 3 bases, with 12 bases remaining between them. The CDR3 region is CASSLEVGVHTEAFF. CDR3 sequence (DNA): TGTGCCAGCAGCTTGGAGGTCGGGGTCCACACTGAAGCTTTCTTT.

In DNA, the CDR3 is TGTGCCAGCAGCTTAGAGGGAATATTGAACACTGAAGCTTTCTTT. It yields the protein CASSLEGILNTEAFF. The chain carries TRBV7-3 and TRBJ1-1, with D unclear. The germline V and J ends were trimmed by 2 bases and 0 bases, with 10 bases remaining between them. CDR3 size: 15 residues. Per germline, CDR1 SGHTA and CDR2 FQGTGA.

This chain uses TRBV5-1 with TRBJ2-5, with 12 bases that match TRBD2. This CDR3 contains 17 residues. Germline loops: CDR1 SGHRS, CDR2 YFSETQ. V lost 0 bases and J lost 5; bases outside the gene matches: 8. Here the CDR3 reads CASSLGASGRAGETQYF. In DNA, the CDR3 is TGCGCCAGCAGCTTGGGGGCTAGCGGGAGGGCCGGTGAGACCCAGTACTTC.

This chain links TRBV7-9 with TRBJ2-5; D remains ambiguous. CDR3 length: 13 residues. V lost 2 bases to trimming and J lost 3 bases, with 7 bases between them. The germline V gene has CDR1 SEHNR and CDR2 FQNEAQ (reference sequence). CDR3 DNA: TGTGCCAGCAGCTTAAGTTCAGAAGAGACCCAGTACTTC. It yields the protein CASSLSSEETQYF.

The rearrangement uses TRBV27 and TRBJ1-2; D is unresolved. From germline, CDR1 is MNHEY and CDR2 SMNVEV (reference sequence). The CDR3 totals 14 residues. The V end lost 0 bases, the J end lost 8 bases, and 13 bases lay between the germline ends. The CDR3 DNA sequence: TGTGCCAGCAGTTTATCTGGACTATCTCTAGGCTACACCTTC. It specifies CASSLSGLSLGYTF.